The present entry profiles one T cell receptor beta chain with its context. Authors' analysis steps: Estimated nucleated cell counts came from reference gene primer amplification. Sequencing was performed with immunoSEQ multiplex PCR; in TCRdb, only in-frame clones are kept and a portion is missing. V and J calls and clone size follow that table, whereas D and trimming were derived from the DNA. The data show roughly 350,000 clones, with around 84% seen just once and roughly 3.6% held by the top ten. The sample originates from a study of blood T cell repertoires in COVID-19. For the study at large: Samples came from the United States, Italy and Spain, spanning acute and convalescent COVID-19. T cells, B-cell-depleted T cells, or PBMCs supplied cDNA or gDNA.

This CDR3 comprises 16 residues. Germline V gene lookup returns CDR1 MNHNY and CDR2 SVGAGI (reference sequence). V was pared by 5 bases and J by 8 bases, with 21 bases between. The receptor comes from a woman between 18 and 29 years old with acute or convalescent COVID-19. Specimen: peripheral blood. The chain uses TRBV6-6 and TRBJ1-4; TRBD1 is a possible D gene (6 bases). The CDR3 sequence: CASSPRGGTFSEKLFF. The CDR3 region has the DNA TGTGCCAGCAGTCCCAGGGGAGGGACATTTTCCGAAAAACTGTTTTTT.